This TCR beta chain was captured in a study of technical replicates of blood from several donors. V dropped 6 bases and J dropped 0 bases, with 12 bases sitting between them. Germline CDR1 and CDR2: MNHNS and SASEGT. The CDR3 sequence is 15 residues long. Produced via immunoSEQ multiplex PCR; TCRdb's table is partial and in-frame only. The profile shows tens of thousands of clones, approximately 96% of them singletons. The sequencing input was T cells isolated from PBMCs. The sequence derives from a human donor in good health. The V call is TRBV6-1, the J call TRBJ2-1; maybe TRBD1 (5 bases). For the CDR3, the DNA is TGTGCCAGCAGGATCTCAACAGGCTCCTACAATGAGCAGTTCTTC. This gives the protein CASRISTGSYNEQFF.